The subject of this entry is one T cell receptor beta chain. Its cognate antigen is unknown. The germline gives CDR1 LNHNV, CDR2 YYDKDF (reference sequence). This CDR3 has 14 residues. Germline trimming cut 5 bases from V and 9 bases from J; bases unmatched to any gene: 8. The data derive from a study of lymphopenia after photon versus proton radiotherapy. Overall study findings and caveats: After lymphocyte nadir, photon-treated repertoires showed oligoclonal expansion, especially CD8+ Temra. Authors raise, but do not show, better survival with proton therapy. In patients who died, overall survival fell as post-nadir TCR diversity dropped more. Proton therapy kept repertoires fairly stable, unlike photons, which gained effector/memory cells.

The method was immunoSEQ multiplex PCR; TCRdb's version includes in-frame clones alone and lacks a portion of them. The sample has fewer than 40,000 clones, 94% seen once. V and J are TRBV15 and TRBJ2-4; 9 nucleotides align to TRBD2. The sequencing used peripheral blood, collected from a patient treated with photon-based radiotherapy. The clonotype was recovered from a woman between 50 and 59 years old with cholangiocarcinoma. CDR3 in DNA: TGTGCCACCAGCTTTCGGACTAGCGAGGGCATTCAGTACTTC. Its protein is CATSFRTSEGIQYF.